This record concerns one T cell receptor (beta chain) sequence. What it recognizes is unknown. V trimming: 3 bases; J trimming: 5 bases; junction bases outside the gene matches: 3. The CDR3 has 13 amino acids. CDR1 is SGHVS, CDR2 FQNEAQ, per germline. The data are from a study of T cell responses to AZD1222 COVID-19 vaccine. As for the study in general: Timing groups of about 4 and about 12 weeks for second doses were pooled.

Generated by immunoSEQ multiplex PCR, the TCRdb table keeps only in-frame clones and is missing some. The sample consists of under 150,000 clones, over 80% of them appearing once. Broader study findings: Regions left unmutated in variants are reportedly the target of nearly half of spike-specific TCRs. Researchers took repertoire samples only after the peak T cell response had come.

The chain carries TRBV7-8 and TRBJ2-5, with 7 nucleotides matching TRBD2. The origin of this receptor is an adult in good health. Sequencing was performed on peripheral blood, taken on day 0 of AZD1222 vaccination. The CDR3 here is CASSFGGSETQYF. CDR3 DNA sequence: TGTGCCAGCAGCTTTGGCGGGAGTGAGACCCAGTACTTC.